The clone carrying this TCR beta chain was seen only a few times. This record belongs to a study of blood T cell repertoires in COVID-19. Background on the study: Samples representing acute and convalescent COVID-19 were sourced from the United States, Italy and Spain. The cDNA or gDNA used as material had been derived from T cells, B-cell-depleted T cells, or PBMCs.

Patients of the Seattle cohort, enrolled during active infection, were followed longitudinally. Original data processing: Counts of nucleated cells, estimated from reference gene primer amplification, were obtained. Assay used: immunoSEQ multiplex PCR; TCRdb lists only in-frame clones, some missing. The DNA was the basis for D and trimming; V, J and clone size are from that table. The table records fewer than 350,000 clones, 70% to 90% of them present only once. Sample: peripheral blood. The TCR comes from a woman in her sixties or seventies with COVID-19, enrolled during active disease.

The CDR3 here is CASSSRTGDYEQYF. The CDR3, as DNA: TGTGCCAGCAGCTCCCGGACAGGGGACTACGAGCAGTACTTC. This rearrangement joins TRBV7-9 to TRBJ2-7; 9 nucleotides line up with TRBD1. CDR1 is SEHNR, CDR2 FQNEAQ, per germline (reference sequence). The CDR3 has 14 residues. V shed 4 bases and J 3 bases; nucleotides not matched to a gene: 4.